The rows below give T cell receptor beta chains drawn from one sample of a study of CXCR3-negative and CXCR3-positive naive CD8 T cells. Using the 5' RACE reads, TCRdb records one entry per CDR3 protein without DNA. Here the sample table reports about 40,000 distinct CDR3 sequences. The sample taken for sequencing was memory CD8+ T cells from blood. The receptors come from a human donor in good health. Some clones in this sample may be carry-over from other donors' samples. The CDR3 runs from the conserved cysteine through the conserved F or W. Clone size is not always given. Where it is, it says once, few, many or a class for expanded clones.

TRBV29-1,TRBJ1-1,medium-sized,CSVEQGNTEAFF
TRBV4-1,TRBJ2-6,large,CASSQTGLNVLTF
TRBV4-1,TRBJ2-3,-,CASSQSFGTGGTDTQYF
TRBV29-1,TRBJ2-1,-,CSVEWGARYNEQFF
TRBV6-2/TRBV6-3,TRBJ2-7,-,CASSFDFSYEQYF
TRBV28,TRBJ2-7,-,CASSRPGTGAYEQYF
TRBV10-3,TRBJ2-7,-,CAIEDRGSHEQYF
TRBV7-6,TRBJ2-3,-,CASSPSGGADTQYF
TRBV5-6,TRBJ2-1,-,CASSLGSSYNEQFF
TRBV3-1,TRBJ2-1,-,CASSQDLDSYNEQFF
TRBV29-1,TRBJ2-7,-,CSVEEGGTGNSYEQYF
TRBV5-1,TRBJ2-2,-,CASSLKVANTGELFF
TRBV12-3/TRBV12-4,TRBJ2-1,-,CASSLGPGRNEQFF
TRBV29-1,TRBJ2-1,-,CSVEENSFNEQFF
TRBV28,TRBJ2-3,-,CASSLSGTSGTTDTQYF
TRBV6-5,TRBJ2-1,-,CASNVFRSAYNEQFF
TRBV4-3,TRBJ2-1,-,CASSQDGNRYNEQFF
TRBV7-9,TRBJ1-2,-,CASSSRSSPIYGYTF
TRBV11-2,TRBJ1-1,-,CASSSFGPEITEAFF
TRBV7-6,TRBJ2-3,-,CASSGRTGADADTQYF
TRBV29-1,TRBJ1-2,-,CSVGTGASYGYTF
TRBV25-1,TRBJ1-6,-,CASSEYEARTSSYNSPLHF
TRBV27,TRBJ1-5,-,CASRRSTGVRNQPQHF
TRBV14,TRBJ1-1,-,CASSQNYATGTEAFF
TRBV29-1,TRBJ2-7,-,CSVGDRGYEQYF
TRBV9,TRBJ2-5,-,CASSWGRTSEETQYF